Listed below are T cell receptor beta chains from one sample, sequenced in a study of T cell clonotyping in hematopoietic cell transplantation. Libraries were prepared by immunoSEQ multiplex PCR; TCRdb keeps only in-frame clonotypes and omits some of them. The sample shows roughly 42,000 clones, roughly 94% of them seen only once. The specimen sequenced was peripheral blood mononuclear cells. Receptors were obtained from a woman aged 50 to 60 in good health. Some clones in this sample may be carry-over from other donors' samples. Both conserved end residues are part of each CDR3. The D gene is left open where the match is weak. The listing skips clone size in some rows; elsewhere it reads once, few, many or a size class.

V gene	J gene	D gene	clone size	CDR3 protein	CDR3 DNA
TRBV14	TRBJ2-3	.	.	CASSQGLGRDTQYF	TGTGCCAGCAGCCAAGGGCTTGGGAGGGATACGCAGTATTTT
TRBV4-3	TRBJ1-2	.	once	CASSPGHSYGYTF	TGCGCCAGCAGCCCGGGACACTCATATGGCTACACCTTC
TRBV11-2	TRBJ1-6	.	.	CASSLEGLKGSYNSPLHF	TGTGCCAGCAGCTTAGAAGGGTTGAAGGGCTCCTATAATTCACCCCTCCACTTT
TRBV30	TRBJ1-2	TRBD1	.	CAWSIGTAGGYTF	TGTGCCTGGAGCATCGGGACAGCTGGGGGCTACACCTTC
TRBV27	TRBJ1-2	.	.	CASSLRGEVSGYTF	TGTGCCAGCAGTTTACGGGGGGAGGTGAGTGGCTACACCTTC
TRBV5-1	TRBJ1-1	.	once	CASSLGQRSANTEAFF	TGCGCCAGCAGCTTGGGACAGCGATCGGCGAACACTGAAGCTTTCTTT
TRBV7-7	TRBJ2-7	TRBD1	.	CASSLGTGSNEQYF	TGTGCCAGCAGCCTGGGGACAGGGAGCAACGAGCAGTACTTC
TRBV7-2	TRBJ1-2	.	.	CASSFSGDTYGYTF	TGTGCCAGCAGCTTTTCAGGGGACACCTATGGCTACACCTTC
TRBV6-5	TRBJ1-2	.	.	CASSYSNRNYGYTF	TGTGCCAGCAGTTACTCGAACCGGAACTATGGCTACACCTTC
TRBV7-3	TRBJ1-1	.	.	CASSLGMNTEAFF	TGTGCCAGCAGCTTAGGAATGAACACTGAAGCTTTCTTT
TRBV25-1	TRBJ1-6	TRBD1	.	CASSEFFSDRDNSPLHF	TGTGCCAGCAGTGAATTTTTTTCGGACAGGGACAATTCACCCCTCCACTTT
TRBV19	TRBJ2-7	TRBD2	few	CASSPGLPYEQYF	TGTGCCAGCTCCCCGGGACTACCGTACGAGCAGTACTTC
TRBV29-1	TRBJ1-5	.	.	CSVGGLGNQPQHF	TGCAGCGTTGGGGGGCTGGGCAATCAGCCCCAGCATTTT
TRBV5-1	TRBJ1-6	.	.	CASSSSDSTNSPLHF	TGCGCCAGCAGCTCCTCTGACTCGACTAATTCACCCCTCCACTTT
TRBV19	TRBJ2-3	.	.	CASTERAREEGAQYF	TGTGCCAGTACCGAGAGGGCACGAGAAGAAGGGGCGCAGTATTTT
TRBV4-3	TRBJ1-2	.	.	CASSLQTNYGYTF	TGCGCCAGCAGCCTACAGACGAACTATGGCTACACCTTC
TRBV19	TRBJ1-1	.	.	CASSITDTPEAFF	TGTGCCAGTAGTATAACGGACACTCCTGAAGCTTTCTTT
TRBV7-2	TRBJ2-2	.	.	CASSAPPPGELFF	TGTGCCAGCAGCGCTCCCCCACCCGGGGAGCTGTTTTTT
TRBV19	TRBJ2-7	.	.	CASSFGQISYEQYF	TGTGCCAGTAGTTTCGGCCAGATCTCCTACGAGCAGTACTTC
TRBV5-4	TRBJ1-1	.	.	CASSQQGYYEAFF	TGTGCCAGCAGTCAACAGGGATACTATGAAGCTTTCTTT
TRBV19	TRBJ1-6	TRBD1	.	CASGQGANSPLHF	TGTGCCAGTGGGCAGGGGGCAAATTCACCCCTCCACTTT
TRBV9	TRBJ2-7	TRBD1	once	CASSAGTGQGYEQYF	TGTGCCAGCAGCGCCGGGACAGGGCAAGGCTACGAGCAGTACTTC
TRBV21-1	TRBJ1-6	.	.	CASSKGQGYNSPLHF	TGTGCCAGCAGCAAGGGACAGGGGTATAATTCACCCCTCCACTTT
TRBV27	TRBJ2-2	TRBD2	.	CASSFRRGATGELFF	TGTGCCAGCAGTTTTCGGCGGGGGGCCACCGGGGAGCTGTTTTTT
TRBV5-6	TRBJ2-5	.	.	CASSLLARGIQETQYF	TGTGCCAGCAGCTTGTTAGCCCGGGGTATTCAAGAGACCCAGTACTTC
TRBV10-2	TRBJ2-3	TRBD2	.	CASSESTSGKGTDTQYF	TGCGCCAGCAGTGAGTCGACTAGCGGGAAAGGCACAGATACGCAGTATTTT
TRBV4-1	TRBJ1-3	TRBD1	.	CASSHATGGWSGNTIYF	TGCGCCAGCAGCCACGCGACAGGGGGCTGGTCTGGAAACACCATATATTTT
TRBV14	TRBJ1-3	.	.	CASSRGRYSGNTIYF	TGTGCCAGCAGCCGAGGACGGTACTCTGGAAACACCATATATTTT
TRBV30	TRBJ1-5	.	.	CAWARGSGGQPQHF	TGTGCCTGGGCCCGCGGGAGCGGGGGTCAGCCCCAGCATTTT
TRBV27	TRBJ1-1	TRBD1	.	CASGRQGNTEAFF	TGTGCCAGCGGGAGACAGGGGAACACTGAAGCTTTCTTT
TRBV19	TRBJ2-7	.	.	CASSISPSRASYEQYF	TGTGCCAGTAGTATTTCCCCTTCCAGGGCTTCATACGAGCAGTACTTC
TRBV29-1	TRBJ2-7	.	once	CSVLFVGGIYEQYF	TGCAGCGTGCTTTTTGTGGGGGGCATATACGAGCAGTACTTC
TRBV7-2	TRBJ2-3	.	.	CASSFTGTAVTQYF	TGTGCCAGCAGCTTTACAGGGACCGCCGTTACGCAGTATTTT
TRBV5-6	TRBJ2-7	.	few	CASSFPKPPSPYEQYF	TGTGCCAGCAGTTTCCCCAAACCGCCCTCTCCCTACGAGCAGTACTTC
TRBV5-1	TRBJ2-7	.	.	CASKGGGSYEQYF	TGCGCCAGCAAAGGGGGGGGTTCCTACGAGCAGTACTTC
TRBV6-1	TRBJ2-3	TRBD2	once	CASSTGGGVTQYF	TGTGCCAGCAGCACCGGGGGAGGGGTTACGCAGTATTTT
TRBV4-3	TRBJ2-7	.	.	CASSQSRSSDEQYF	TGCGCCAGCAGCCAATCCCGCAGCTCCGACGAGCAGTACTTC
TRBV6-6	TRBJ2-6	.	.	CASSQGDTGANVLTF	TGTGCCAGCAGTCAGGGAGATACTGGGGCCAACGTCCTGACTTTC
TRBV29-1	TRBJ1-2	.	.	CSVVGTSGGVNGYTF	TGCAGCGTCGTAGGGACCTCAGGAGGGGTCAATGGCTACACCTTC
TRBV4-1	TRBJ2-2	.	.	CASSQDPGVGEANTGELFF	TGCGCCAGCAGCCAAGATCCGGGGGTAGGGGAGGCGAACACCGGGGAGCTGTTTTTT
TRBV4-1	TRBJ1-4	.	.	CASSQVRGGEKLFF	TGCGCCAGCAGCCAAGTACGGGGTGGGGAAAAACTGTTTTTT
TRBV7-2	TRBJ1-2	TRBD1	.	CASSLDRGRNYGYTF	TGTGCCAGCAGCTTAGACAGGGGGCGAAACTATGGCTACACCTTC
TRBV30	TRBJ2-7	TRBD1	.	CARGQGQKQYF	TGTGCCCGAGGACAGGGGCAAAAGCAGTACTTC
TRBV19	TRBJ1-1	TRBD1	.	CASSGSTGGYLLPAEAFF	TGTGCCAGTAGTGGATCGACAGGGGGATACCTCTTACCGGCTGAAGCTTTCTTT
TRBV5-1	TRBJ1-3	.	.	CATREGSGNTIYF	TGCGCCACACGGGAGGGGTCTGGAAACACCATATATTTT
TRBV6-6	TRBJ2-7	.	.	CASSYSMGGYEQYF	TGTGCCAGCAGTTACTCGATGGGCGGGTACGAGCAGTACTTC
TRBV9	TRBJ1-6	.	.	CASSVGVPVENSPLHF	TGTGCCAGCAGCGTCGGGGTTCCGGTCGAGAATTCACCCCTCCACTTT
TRBV9	TRBJ2-7	.	.	CASSVGRGDYEQYF	TGTGCCAGCAGCGTAGGGAGGGGCGACTACGAGCAGTACTTC
TRBV19	TRBJ1-2	TRBD1	.	CASSRPTGPDYGYTF	TGTGCCAGTAGTCGCCCGACAGGGCCGGACTATGGCTACACCTTC
TRBV29-1	TRBJ2-5	.	.	CSVPGSRQETQYF	TGCAGCGTTCCCGGGAGTCGTCAAGAGACCCAGTACTTC
TRBV2	TRBJ1-1	.	.	CASREGRNTEAFF	TGTGCCAGCAGGGAGGGGAGGAACACTGAAGCTTTCTTT
TRBV5-4	TRBJ2-7	TRBD1	.	CASSLGRTGGPYEQYF	TGTGCCAGCAGCTTGGGCCGGACAGGGGGCCCCTACGAGCAGTACTTC
TRBV5-1	TRBJ2-7	.	.	CASSLAGTPSYEQYF	TGCGCCAGCAGCTTGGCTGGGACCCCATCTTACGAGCAGTACTTC